Below are 26 T cell receptor beta chains sequenced from a single sample in a study of T-cell reconstitution after alpha-beta-depleted transplantation in children. Preparation of the TCRbeta library involved a method that used unique molecular identifiers. From the PCR reads, TCRdb called clonotypes with MiXCR, one entry per CDR3 protein. Seen here are approximately 510,000 distinct CDR3 sequences, around 19% observed once, and the top ten hold about 3.1%. Here the sequenced sample was PBMCs from the stem cell graft donor, taken from the stem cell graft. These receptors were taken from a human donor who donated a stem cell graft to a child with acute lymphoblastic leukemia.

This chain links TRBV7-3 with TRBJ1-1; 9 nucleotides line up with TRBD1. The J segment lost 7 bases and the V segment lost 0 bases, leaving 12 bases of the junction unmatched. There are 17 residues in the CDR3. Germline values: CDR1 SGHTA, CDR2 FQGTGA. For the CDR3, the DNA is TGTGCCAGCAGCTTAACGGGGACAGGGCCTAAGCAAAATGAAGCTTTCTTT. Protein sequence: CASSLTGTGPKQNEAFF.

This clonotype was counted many times. The rearrangement joins TRBV20-1 to TRBJ2-2; D is unclear. In germline, CDR1 is DFQATT, CDR2 SNEGSKA (reference sequence). The CDR3 has 13 amino acids. V lost 6 bases, J lost 0 bases, and 8 bases lay in between. The CDR3 loop reads CSAKQANTGELFF. The DNA of the CDR3 is TGCAGTGCCAAACAAGCGAACACCGGGGAGCTGTTTTTT.

This clonotype was seen only a few times. V and J are TRBV20-1 and TRBJ1-4; 7 bases map to TRBD1. V shed 2 bases, J shed 3 bases, and the junction held 9 bases outside the gene matches. The CDR3 consists of 16 residues. Per the germline V gene, CDR1 is DFQATT and CDR2 is SNEGSKA (reference sequence). The CDR3 here is CSARKGYRGPNEKLFF. The DNA of the CDR3 is TGCAGTGCTAGAAAGGGGTACAGGGGACCTAATGAAAAACTGTTTTTT.

The chain recombines TRBV15 with TRBJ2-1; TRBD1 agrees at 9 bases. The germline V gene encodes CDR1 LNHNV and CDR2 YYDKDF (reference sequence). CDR3 length: 15 amino acids. Unmatched junction bases numbered 7, after V lost 3 bases and J lost 7 bases. The CDR3 nucleotides are TGTGCCACCAGCAGGGGTTGGACAGGGGTAAATGAGCAGTTCTTC. As protein: CATSRGWTGVNEQFF.

The rearrangement links TRBV20-1 to TRBJ2-7; TRBD2 might be the D (5 bases). CDR1 is DFQATT, CDR2 SNEGSKA, per germline (reference sequence). This CDR3 region has 13 residues. Trimming pared 7 bases from V and 3 bases from J, leaving 16 bases between. CDR3 loop: CSGERSKNYEQYF. The CDR3 nucleotides are TGCAGTGGAGAGCGGTCAAAAAACTACGAGCAGTACTTC.

A few counts support this clonotype. The rearrangement links TRBV27 to TRBJ1-1, with 12 bases lining up with TRBD1. The V and J ends lost 3 bases and 1 base, in that order; junction bases with no gene match: 6. The CDR3 is 17 amino acids. The V gene's germline CDR1 is MNHEY and CDR2 SMNVEV (reference sequence). CDR3 bases: TGTGCCAGCAGTTTGTTCGGGACAGGGGGCTCGAACACTGAAGCTTTCTTT. Its translation is CASSLFGTGGSNTEAFF.

The chain combines TRBV5-1 with TRBJ1-1; D might be TRBD1 (6 bases). Germline-derived CDR1 and CDR2 are SGHRS and YFSETQ. The CDR3 consists of 15 residues. Trimming cost V 0 bases and J 1 base, with 10 bases left between them. The CDR3 DNA follows: TGCGCCAGCAGCTTGGAAGGGGGGCGGAACACTGAAGCTTTCTTT. Protein product: CASSLEGGRNTEAFF.

This clonotype was observed a handful of times. This rearrangement joins TRBV6-1 to TRBJ2-1; 12 bases are shared with TRBD2. Trimming took 8 bases from V and 2 from J; bases not matched to a gene: 7. The CDR3 consists of 16 residues. Germline V CDR1 and CDR2: MNHNS, SASEGT. The CDR3 region has the DNA TGTGCCAGCGTTAAGCTAGCGGGAGGGACCTACAATGAGCAGTTCTTC. Amino acids: CASVKLAGGTYNEQFF.

This clonotype came up a few times. This chain uses TRBV5-1 with TRBJ2-3; no clear D. Trimming took off 4 bases at V and 3 bases at J, with 18 bases between the two ends. This CDR3 region has 16 residues. Germline loops: CDR1 SGHRS, CDR2 YFSETQ. This CDR3 is CASSPETHIITDTQYF. In DNA form, the CDR3 reads TGCGCCAGCAGCCCGGAGACCCACATAATAACAGATACGCAGTATTTT. The full variable domain, its missing parts supplied by reference TRBV5-1 and TRBJ2-3, is KAGVTQTPRYLIKTRGQQVTLSCSPISGHRSVSWYQQTPGQGLQFLFEYFSETQRNKGNFPGRFSGRQFSNSRSEMNVSTLELGDSALYLCASSPETHIITDTQYFGPGTRLTVL.

There are a few counts of this clonotype. The chain carries TRBV18 and TRBJ1-2; a weak D match, TRBD1 (5 bases). Germline CDR1 is KGHSH and CDR2 is LQKENI. Trimming removed 2 bases at V and 4 bases at J, with 11 bases between. The CDR3 consists of 14 residues. The CDR3 DNA is TGTGCCAGCTCACCATATAAGGGGCCCTATGGCTACACCTTC. Amino acids: CASSPYKGPYGYTF.

The table lists this clonotype with a few counts. The chain has TRBV12-3 or TRBV12-4 and TRBJ2-7; either TRBD1 or TRBD2 may fit D (5 bases each). The CDR3 loop spans 14 amino acids. V was cut by 5 bases and J by 0 bases, with 11 bases left in between. As DNA, the CDR3 is TGTGCCAGCAGTCAAGGGACCAGCTCCTACGAGCAGTACTTC. Its protein is CASSQGTSSYEQYF.

This clonotype was detected once. The V call is TRBV7-3, the J call TRBJ2-3, with 16 bases lining up with TRBD2. Trimming took 5 bases from V and 6 from J; bases not matched to a gene: 5. Germline CDR1 SGHTA, CDR2 FQGTGA. CDR3 length: 16 amino acids. The CDR3 region has the DNA TGTGCCAGCAGCGGGACTAGCGGGAGGGCTCGCGATACGCAGTATTTT. It codes for CASSGTSGRARDTQYF.

This sequence joins TRBV5-1 and TRBJ1-1; D is ambiguous. Germline V lookup: CDR1 SGHRS, CDR2 YFSETQ. This CDR3 region has 15 residues. Trimming took off 4 bases at V and 2 bases at J, with 15 bases between the two ends. This CDR3 is CASSEWPGVNTEAFF. The CDR3 region has the DNA TGCGCCAGCAGCGAATGGCCCGGGGTTAACACTGAAGCTTTCTTT. Variable domain in full (rest from reference TRBV5-1 and TRBJ1-1): KAGVTQTPRYLIKTRGQQVTLSCSPISGHRSVSWYQQTPGQGLQFLFEYFSETQRNKGNFPGRFSGRQFSNSRSEMNVSTLELGDSALYLCASSEWPGVNTEAFFGQGTRLTVV.

The chain recombines TRBV20-1 with TRBJ1-5; D unresolved. In germline, CDR1 is DFQATT, CDR2 SNEGSKA (reference sequence). V lost 6 bases and J lost 0, with 12 bases in between. This CDR3 is built from 14 residues. CDR3 amino acids: CSASWGYSNQPQHF. As DNA, the CDR3 is TGCAGTGCCTCGTGGGGATATAGCAATCAGCCCCAGCATTTT.

This chain joins TRBV28 and TRBJ1-5; D gene unclear. Germline CDR1 is MDHEN and CDR2 is SYDVKM. The CDR3 loop spans 14 amino acids. With 5 bases removed from V and 3 bases from J, the gap between germline ends came to 11 bases. This CDR3 reads CASSPARTNQPQHF. The CDR3 region has the DNA TGTGCCAGCAGTCCTGCTAGGACCAATCAGCCCCAGCATTTT.

The table lists this clonotype with a few counts. This chain links TRBV19 with TRBJ2-1; D gene uncertain. V was trimmed by 7 bases and J by 0 bases, leaving 7 bases between them. Per the germline V gene, CDR1 is LNHDA and CDR2 is SQIVND (reference sequence). The CDR3 loop spans 13 amino acids. Here the CDR3 DNA reads TGTGCCAGTACTGCGGACTCCTACAATGAGCAGTTCTTC. Translated: CASTADSYNEQFF.

This chain connects TRBV5-1 to TRBJ2-5, with 7 bases that match TRBD2. V shed 4 bases, J shed 9 bases, and the junction held 3 bases outside the gene matches. CDR1 and CDR2 from the germline V gene are SGHRS and YFSETQ. This CDR3 is 11 amino acids long. DNA of the CDR3: TGCGCCAGCAGCGGGGCGGGGGCCCAGTACTTC. Protein sequence: CASSGAGAQYF.

The J gene is TRBJ2-5, the V gene TRBV6-1; 10 positions match TRBD1. V dropped 7 bases and J dropped 4; count of bases not matched to a gene: 9. The germline V gene encodes CDR1 MNHNS and CDR2 SASEGT. The CDR3 runs 15 residues. CDR3 DNA: TGTGCCAGCACCACCCTGGGACAGGGGCGAGAGACCCAGTACTTC. It translates to CASTTLGQGRETQYF.

J is TRBJ2-7 and V is TRBV20-1; 7 positions match TRBD2. The CDR3 consists of 12 residues. Looked up from germline, CDR1 is DFQATT and CDR2 is SNEGSKA (reference sequence). The junction had 7 bases not matched to a gene; V was cut back by 5 bases and J by 6 bases. Here the CDR3 reads CSAGAWEGEQYF. The CDR3 DNA sequence: TGCAGTGCTGGGGCCTGGGAGGGCGAGCAGTACTTC.

In this sample, this clonotype turned up a few times. The chain's CDR3 is CASSPEGLEGNEQFF. The CDR3 bases are TGCGCCAGCAGCCCGGAGGGTTTGGAGGGCAATGAGCAGTTCTTC. The chain has TRBV4-1 and TRBJ2-1; maybe TRBD2 (6 bases). The germline gives CDR1 MGHRA, CDR2 YSYEKL. CDR3 length equals 15 residues. Trimming took off 4 bases at V and 6 bases at J, with 16 bases between the two ends.

J is TRBJ2-3 and V is TRBV18; 13 positions agree with TRBD2. V dropped 6 bases and J dropped 2; count of bases not matched to a gene: 14. The V gene's germline CDR1 is KGHSH and CDR2 LQKENI. The CDR3 covers 19 residues. CDR3 loop: CASSPGLAGDFWATDTQYF. Written as DNA, the CDR3 is TGTGCCAGCTCCCCTGGACTAGCGGGAGACTTTTGGGCCACAGATACGCAGTATTTT.

The V call is TRBV29-1, the J call TRBJ1-2, with D uncertain. This CDR3 is 13 amino acids long. V gave up 2 bases and J gave up 4 bases, with 11 bases separating them. Germline V gives CDR1 SQVTM, CDR2 ANQGSEA. CDR3 DNA: TGCAGCGTTGAACTAGAAGGTTTCTATGGCTACACCTTC. It encodes CSVELEGFYGYTF. The variable domain in full, with the rest retrieved from reference TRBV29-1 and TRBJ1-2, is SAVISQKPSRDICQRGTSLTIQCQVDSQVTMMFWYRQQPGQSLTLIATANQGSEATYESGFVIDKFPISRPNLTFSTLTVSNMSPEDSSIYLCSVELEGFYGYTFGSGTRLTVV.

This clonotype was detected once. V is TRBV12-3 or TRBV12-4 and J is TRBJ1-5; D is uncertain. The ends were cut back, 3 bases at V and 4 bases at J, with 7 bases in the middle. CDR3 length: 13 residues. CDR3 sequence (DNA): TGTGCCAGCAGTTTGGAAAGGAATCAGCCCCAGCATTTT. It translates to CASSLERNQPQHF.

A few counts support this clonotype. The genes are TRBV3-1 and TRBJ2-1; D not certain. The germline V gene encodes CDR1 LGHDT and CDR2 YNNKEL (reference sequence). The CDR3 has 16 residues. Trimming removed 2 bases at V and 0 bases at J, with 11 bases between. CDR3 DNA sequence: TGTGCCAGCAGCCAACAGACTGCGAGCTCCTACAATGAGCAGTTCTTC. Translated: CASSQQTASSYNEQFF.

This clonotype was observed a handful of times. The rearrangement joins TRBV19 to TRBJ2-3; 14 bases match TRBD2. The CDR3 sequence is 17 residues long. The germline CDR1 and CDR2 sequences are LNHDA and SQIVND (reference sequence). V dropped 3 bases and J dropped 0; count of bases not matched to a gene: 2. The CDR3 bases are TGTGCCAGTAGTATGTGGACTAGCGGGAGGAGCACAGATACGCAGTATTTT. Encoded protein: CASSMWTSGRSTDTQYF.

This CDR3 reads CSARELDRGAFF. For the CDR3, the DNA is TGCAGTGCTAGAGAATTGGACAGGGGGGCTTTCTTT. The V gene is TRBV20-1, the J gene TRBJ1-1, with 10 bases aligning to TRBD1. The V and J ends lost 0 bases and 11 bases, in that order; junction bases with no gene match: 3. The germline V gene encodes CDR1 DFQATT and CDR2 SNEGSKA (reference sequence). The CDR3 contains 12 residues.